One sample yielded the 22 T cell receptor beta chains listed below, sequenced in a study of vaccination and CD4 T cells after COVID-19. The treatment here: 10-day PBMC culture with coronavirus spike peptide pools or control peptides (ViraFEST assay). These receptors have no identified antigens. Sequence data for DNA of cultured CD4+ T cells were generated by the Oncomine TCR Beta short-read assay. TCRdb re-called the PCR reads with MiXCR, one entry per CDR3 protein. The repertoire holds more than 3,000 distinct CDR3 sequences, with 35% to 50% as singletons. Sequencing input: CD4+ T cells from blood, cultured in vitro. The receptors here all came from a human donor who had recovered from COVID-19.

This chain links TRBV7-6 with TRBJ2-1; TRBD2 matches at 15 bases. The CDR3 contains 18 residues. Germline-derived CDR1 and CDR2 are SGHVS and FNYEAQ. After removal of 5 bases from V and 1 base from J, the junction contained 6 bases not matched to a gene. Written as DNA, the CDR3 is TGTGCCAGCAGCCGCCGGACTAGCGGGAGGGGATCCTACAATGAGCAGTTCTTC. Translated, it gives CASSRRTSGRGSYNEQFF.

This clonotype appeared a few times. The chain carries TRBV5-8 and TRBJ2-1, with TRBD2 as a possible D gene (5 bases). The V and J ends lost 7 bases and 8 bases respectively, with 22 bases between them. From germline, CDR1 is SGHTS and CDR2 YDEGEE. The CDR3 spans 15 residues. CDR3 coding DNA: TGTGCCAGCGGCATTGGTGCGGGTTCCGCTCATGAGCAGTTCTTC. Protein: CASGIGAGSAHEQFF. The entire variable domain, with the rest obtained from reference TRBV5-8 and TRBJ2-1, is as follows: EAGVTQSPTHLIKTRGQQATLRCSPISGHTSVYWYQQALGLGLQFLLWYDEGEERNRGNFPPRFSGRQFPNYSSELNVNALELEDSALYLCASGIGAGSAHEQFFGPGTRLTVL.

This clonotype was recorded a few times. The J gene is TRBJ2-3, the V gene TRBV12-3 or TRBV12-4, with 7 nucleotides matching TRBD2. This CDR3 has 15 amino acids. Trimming cost V 4 bases and J 2 bases; bases outside gene matches: 6. CDR3 nucleotide sequence: TGTGCCAGCAGTTCTACGAGGGACTACACAGATACGCAGTATTTT. Amino acid sequence: CASSSTRDYTDTQYF.

The genes are TRBV9 and TRBJ1-6, with unresolved D. CDR1 and CDR2 from the germline V gene are SGDLS and YYNGEE. The V and J ends lost 0 bases and 8 bases respectively, with 6 bases between them. The CDR3 extends over 13 amino acids. The CDR3, as DNA: TGTGCCAGCAGCGTAGGGATGGATTCACCCCTCCACTTT. Its translation is CASSVGMDSPLHF.

The V call is TRBV19, the J call TRBJ1-1, with unresolved D. Germline V lookup: CDR1 LNHDA, CDR2 SQIVND (reference sequence). Trimming took off 5 bases at V and 2 bases at J, with 9 bases between the two ends. The CDR3 consists of 13 residues. The CDR3: CASSSPGNTEAFF. The CDR3 DNA is TGTGCCAGTAGTTCCCCGGGCAACACTGAAGCTTTCTTT. The full variable domain, in which reference TRBV19 and TRBJ1-1 provide the parts outside the CDR3, is DGGITQSPKYLFRKEGQNVTLSCEQNLNHDAMYWYRQDPGQGLRLIYYSQIVNDFQKGDIAEGYSVSREKKESFPLTVTSAQKNPTAFYLCASSSPGNTEAFFGQGTRLTVV.

This clonotype was counted only a few times. The chain has TRBV20-1 and TRBJ2-3, with 7 bases matching TRBD2. V shed 5 bases and J 2 bases; nucleotides not matched to a gene: 7. This CDR3 spans 14 amino acids. Germline V lookup: CDR1 DFQATT, CDR2 SNEGSKA (reference sequence). In nucleotides, the CDR3 is TGCAGTGCTGAAAGCGGGGAATTCACAGATACGCAGTATTTT. It translates to CSAESGEFTDTQYF.

The chain couples TRBV6-1 to TRBJ2-7, with D unclear. Germline values: CDR1 MNHNS, CDR2 SASEGT. This CDR3 comprises 13 residues. Deletions cut 6 bases from V and 3 bases from J, with 12 bases between. DNA for the CDR3: TGTGCCAGCAGGCTAGACCCTCTCTACGAGCAGTACTTC. This sequence encodes CASRLDPLYEQYF.

V and J are TRBV4-1 and TRBJ1-3; D is unclear. Between the trimmed V and J ends, which lost 0 bases and 0 bases, there was a span of 9 bases. CDR1 is MGHRA, CDR2 YSYEKL, per germline. The CDR3 extends over 16 amino acids. The CDR3 DNA is TGCGCCAGCAGCCAAGAACGACGCGACTCTGGAAACACCATATATTTT. The encoded protein is CASSQERRDSGNTIYF.

This clonotype was seen only once. This chain uses TRBV7-2 with TRBJ2-1; D is unresolved. There are 16 residues in the CDR3. The germline V gene has CDR1 SGHTA and CDR2 FQGNSA. The germline V and J ends were trimmed by 2 bases and 0 bases, with 11 bases remaining between them. Here the CDR3 reads CASSLNGPNSYNEQFF. The CDR3 DNA reads TGTGCCAGCAGCTTAAATGGACCGAACTCCTACAATGAGCAGTTCTTC.

Within the sample, this clonotype is medium-sized. The chain joins TRBV7-3 to TRBJ2-7, with D possibly being TRBD1 or TRBD2 (5 bases each). The CDR3 consists of 14 residues. CDR1 is SGHTA, CDR2 FQGTGA, per germline. V shed 4 bases and J shed 2 bases, with 12 bases lying between them. DNA for the CDR3: TGTGCCAGCAGCTCGGGACGGGTTCCCTACGAGCAGTACTTC. It codes for CASSSGRVPYEQYF.

The genes are TRBV6-5 and TRBJ2-2; D is possibly TRBD2 (5 bases). Germline V gene lookup returns CDR1 MNHEY and CDR2 SVGAGI. Trimming took off 2 bases at V and 7 bases at J, with 8 bases between the two ends. CDR3 size: 13 residues. For the CDR3, the DNA is TGTGCCAGCAGTTACCCCCGGGGCGGGGAGCTGTTTTTT. Protein sequence: CASSYPRGGELFF.

The table lists this clonotype with a few counts. The rearrangement joins TRBV20-1 to TRBJ1-6; the D gene is possibly TRBD1 (5 bases). The V gene's germline CDR1 is DFQATT and CDR2 SNEGSKA (reference sequence). Trimming cost V 1 base and J 7 bases, with 14 bases left between them. This CDR3 is built from 15 residues. The CDR3 DNA reads TGCAGTGCTAGAGTCGGGCAGGGTTGGAATTCACCCCTCCACTTT. Translation gives CSARVGQGWNSPLHF.

V and J are TRBV2 and TRBJ1-5; TRBD1 is a possible D gene (5 bases). Trimming stripped 8 bases from V and 2 bases from J, with 13 bases between. The CDR3 is 14 amino acids. Germline lookup yields CDR1 SNHLY and CDR2 FYNNEI. CDR3 sequence (DNA): TGTGCCAGCGCGGCGGGGGGTGGCAATCAGCCCCAGCATTTT. Translating it yields CASAAGGGNQPQHF.

This CDR3 is CSASSGRYTF. The CDR3, as DNA: TGCAGTGCTAGCTCTGGGAGGTACACCTTC. The chain links TRBV20-1 to TRBJ1-2, with no clear D. The V end lost 3 bases, the J end lost 11 bases, and 10 bases lay between the germline ends. Germline values: CDR1 DFQATT, CDR2 SNEGSKA (reference sequence). The CDR3 runs 10 residues.

The V call is TRBV9, the J call TRBJ2-3; 12 nucleotides align to TRBD2. The CDR3 is made up of 16 amino acids. Germline V gene data show CDR1 as SGDLS and CDR2 as YYNGEE. Trimming took 0 bases from V and 5 from J; bases not matched to a gene: 4. CDR3 bases: TGTGCCAGCAGCGTAGGCGGGGGACTAGCGGGAGATACGCAGTATTTT. Encoded protein: CASSVGGGLAGDTQYF. Drawing the rest from reference TRBV9 and TRBJ2-3, the complete variable domain is DSGVTQTPKHLITATGQRVTLRCSPRSGDLSVYWYQQSLDQGLQFLIQYYNGEERAKGNILERFSAQQFPDLHSELNLSSLELGDSALYFCASSVGGGLAGDTQYFGPGTRLTVL.

This chain joins TRBV11-3 and TRBJ1-1; D unresolved. V gave up 3 bases and J gave up 4 bases, with 15 bases separating them. This CDR3 comprises 15 residues. The germline CDR1 and CDR2 sequences are SGHNT and YENEEA. The DNA for the CDR3 is TGTGCCAGCAGCTTCTCCGGGAACTGGGGCACTGAAGCTTTCTTT. Translated, it gives CASSFSGNWGTEAFF.

This clonotype was counted only a few times. The chain carries TRBV20-1 and TRBJ2-4, with D unclear. The CDR3 covers 14 residues. Trimming shortened V by 1 base and J by 1 base, and 8 bases separated the two germline ends. CDR1 is DFQATT, CDR2 SNEGSKA, per germline (reference sequence). CDR3 nucleotide sequence: TGCAGTGCTAGAGTAGACCCCGCCAAAAACATTCAGTACTTC. Translating it yields CSARVDPAKNIQYF.

The rearrangement links TRBV20-1 to TRBJ1-6; D gene unclear. Trimming took off 5 bases at V and 4 bases at J, with 12 bases between the two ends. Germline V CDR1 and CDR2: DFQATT, SNEGSKA (reference sequence). The CDR3 length is 14 residues. The CDR3 DNA reads TGCAGTGCTCACTACGGAACTTATAATTCACCCCTCCACTTT. Encoded protein: CSAHYGTYNSPLHF.

In this sample, this clonotype turned up a few times. The V gene is TRBV20-1, the J gene TRBJ2-4; 11 bases align to TRBD2. Germline CDR1 reads DFQATT; CDR2 reads SNEGSKA (reference sequence). The CDR3 length is 14 residues. J lost 9 bases, V lost 3 bases, and 7 bases had no gene match. CDR3: CSASLLAGEGIQYF. The CDR3 DNA reads as TGCAGTGCTAGCCTACTAGCGGGAGAAGGCATTCAGTACTTC.

The V and J genes are TRBV20-1 and TRBJ2-7; possible D gene TRBD2, 5 bases. Trimming stripped 5 bases from V and 1 base from J, with 9 bases between. CDR1 and CDR2 (germline): DFQATT, SNEGSKA (reference sequence). CDR3 length equals 12 residues. DNA for the CDR3: TGCAGTGCTGTCGGACTTTCCTACGAGCAGTACTTC. Translated: CSAVGLSYEQYF.

This clonotype was counted a single time. The V gene is TRBV5-1, the J gene TRBJ2-5; TRBD2 agrees at 9 bases. CDR1 SGHRS and CDR2 YFSETQ come from the germline V gene. The CDR3 is 15 residues long. V lost 4 bases and J lost 2; bases outside the gene matches: 6. In nucleotides, the CDR3 is TGCGCCAGCAGCCTGTCTAGCGGGACTCAAGAGACCCAGTACTTC. Residues: CASSLSSGTQETQYF. The whole variable domain, filled in from reference TRBV5-1 and TRBJ2-5, reads KAGVTQTPRYLIKTRGQQVTLSCSPISGHRSVSWYQQTPGQGLQFLFEYFSETQRNKGNFPGRFSGRQFSNSRSEMNVSTLELGDSALYLCASSLSSGTQETQYFGPGTRLLVL.

This clonotype has more than one count but fewer than ten. The V gene is TRBV29-1, the J gene TRBJ2-1; D is unresolved. This CDR3 is 11 amino acids long. Trimming pared 2 bases from V and 7 bases from J, leaving 6 bases between. The germline CDR1 and CDR2 sequences are SQVTM and ANQGSEA. CDR3 loop: CSVERRNEQFF. CDR3 coding DNA: TGCAGCGTTGAACGGCGAAATGAGCAGTTCTTC.